The 9 T cell receptor beta chains given below trace back to one sample, sequenced in a study of blood T cell repertoires in COVID-19. Generated by immunoSEQ multiplex PCR, the TCRdb table keeps only in-frame clones and is missing some. The sample lists some 96,000 clones, roughly nine tenths occurring once. Sequencing used peripheral blood. Every receptor here comes from a man aged 50-60 years with active COVID-19.

The V call is TRBV27, the J call TRBJ2-3; 9 bases are a match to TRBD2. This CDR3 has 11 amino acids. Losses at the gene ends were 6 bases for V and 14 bases for J; bases not matched to a gene: 6. Germline V gene data show CDR1 as MNHEY and CDR2 as SMNVEV (reference sequence). The CDR3 DNA is TGTGCCAGCAGGGCGGGGGGGCGGATGTATTTT. Translating gives CASRAGGRMYF.

This rearrangement joins TRBV9 to TRBJ2-2; 7 bases map to TRBD1. CDR1 and CDR2 (germline): SGDLS, YYNGEE. The CDR3 is made up of 14 amino acids. The trim removed 2 bases at V and 5 bases at J, leaving 3 bases unmatched. The CDR3 reads CASSVQGDTGELFF. In DNA, the CDR3 is TGTGCCAGCAGCGTCCAGGGGGATACCGGGGAGCTGTTTTTT. Drawing the rest from reference TRBV9 and TRBJ2-2, the complete variable domain is DSGVTQTPKHLITATGQRVTLRCSPRSGDLSVYWYQQSLDQGLQFLIQYYNGEERAKGNILERFSAQQFPDLHSELNLSSLELGDSALYFCASSVQGDTGELFFGEGSRLTVL.

The V and J genes are TRBV30 and TRBJ2-7; TRBD2 agrees at 8 bases. J was trimmed by 0 bases and V by 3 bases; bases with no gene match: 7. CDR3 length: 15 amino acids. Per germline, CDR1 GTSNPN and CDR2 SVGIG (reference sequence). In DNA form, the CDR3 reads TGTGCCTGGAGAGCGCCGGGGGGGCTCTCCTACGAGCAGTACGTC. Encoded protein: CAWRAPGGLSYEQYV.

Details on this clone: Other DNA sequences in this sample translate to the same CDR3. V and J are TRBV14 and TRBJ2-1; TRBD2 agrees at 9 bases. The germline V gene has CDR1 SGHDN and CDR2 FVKESK. V lost 2 bases to trimming and J lost 4 bases; unmatched junction nucleotides: 3. CDR3 length equals 15 residues. This chain's CDR3 is CASSQLAGTYNEQFF. The CDR3 DNA is TGTGCCAGCAGCCAACTAGCGGGGACATACAATGAGCAGTTCTTC.

The V and J genes are TRBV27 and TRBJ2-3; no reliable D call. Germline CDR1 is MNHEY and CDR2 is SMNVEV (reference sequence). Trimming took off 3 bases at V and 0 bases at J, with 16 bases between the two ends. There are 17 residues in the CDR3. In DNA form, the CDR3 reads TGTGCCAGCAGTTTGAGAAGCCTATTTTCTAGCACAGATACGCAGTATTTT. Amino acid sequence: CASSLRSLFSSTDTQYF.

The V gene is TRBV6-6, the J gene TRBJ2-5; the D gene is possibly TRBD2 (5 bases). Trimming cost V 6 bases and J 5 bases, with 19 bases left between them. CDR3 length: 15 residues. Germline V gene lookup returns CDR1 MNHNY and CDR2 SVGAGI (reference sequence). Here the CDR3 reads CASSLSRAALETQYF. CDR3 bases: TGTGCCAGCAGCCTCTCGAGGGCCGCCCTGGAGACCCAGTACTTC.

This chain uses TRBV18 with TRBJ1-6; D is possibly TRBD1 (6 bases). This CDR3 is 15 amino acids long. Germline V gives CDR1 KGHSH, CDR2 LQKENI. The V end lost 8 bases, the J end lost 3 bases, and 14 bases lay between the germline ends. The CDR3 DNA follows: TGTGCCAGCACGACAGGACGGGGCTATAATTCACCCCTCCACTTT. Translation gives CASTTGRGYNSPLHF.

About this clone itself: At the DNA level, this CDR3 is encoded by other sequences in the same sample as well. The V and J genes are TRBV7-9 and TRBJ1-4; 9 bases fit TRBD1. The J segment lost 4 bases and the V segment lost 5 bases, leaving 2 bases of the junction unmatched. The CDR3 sequence is 14 residues long. Germline V gene sequence: CDR1 SEHNR, CDR2 FQNEAQ (reference sequence). The CDR3 coding sequence is TGTGCCAGCAGCCTGGGACAGGGTAATGAAAAACTGTTTTTT. Translating it yields CASSLGQGNEKLFF. The full variable domain, with the rest looked up from reference TRBV7-9 and TRBJ1-4, is DTGVSQNPRHKITKRGQNVTFRCDPISEHNRLYWYRQTLGQGPEFLTYFQNEAQLEKSRLLSDRFSAERPKGSFSTLEIQRTEQGDSAMYLCASSLGQGNEKLFFGSGTQLSVL.

The chain employs TRBV5-1 and TRBJ1-6; D is unresolved. V dropped 0 bases and J dropped 7 bases, with 11 bases sitting between them. Germline CDR1 and CDR2: SGHRS and YFSETQ. The length of the CDR3 is 15 residues. DNA for the CDR3: TGCGCCAGCAGCTTGGGTGGCGGGAACAATTCACCCCTCCACTTT. This encodes CASSLGGGNNSPLHF.